The 15 T cell receptor beta chains presented below share a single source sample, sequenced in a study of cytomegalovirus exposure and HLA in healthy donors. With 60 Vbeta and 13 Jbeta primers, the PCR was carried out. The method was immunoSEQ multiplex PCR; TCRdb's version includes in-frame clones alone and lacks a portion of them. The sample includes about 82,000 clones, around 73% of them seen just once. The specimen was PBMCs. The source is a man aged 45 to 65 in good health and CMV-seronegative.

This chain joins TRBV5-1 and TRBJ2-3; 7 bases are a match to TRBD1. The CDR3 is 15 amino acids. The V gene's germline CDR1 is SGHRS and CDR2 YFSETQ. V was clipped by 3 bases and J by 6 bases; unmatched bases: 10. CDR3 sequence: CASSSFEGAEDTQYF. CDR3 nucleotide sequence: TGCGCCAGCAGCTCTTTTGAGGGGGCAGAGGATACGCAGTATTTT.

This clone was counted only a few times. The V gene is TRBV30, the J gene TRBJ1-4; tentative D call: TRBD1 (5 bases). The V gene lost 4 bases and the J gene lost 3 bases, with 12 bases spanning the gap. Germline CDR1 and CDR2: GTSNPN and SVGIG (reference sequence). The CDR3 has 14 residues. In nucleotides, the CDR3 is TGTGCCTGGACCGTAGGGGCTTCTAATGAAAAACTGTTTTTT. It specifies CAWTVGASNEKLFF. The full variable domain, rest sourced from reference TRBV30 and TRBJ1-4, is SQTIHQWPATLVQPVGSPLSLECTVEGTSNPNLYWYRQAAGRGLQLLFYSVGIGQISSEVPQNLSASRPQDRQFILSSKKLLLSDSGFYLCAWTVGASNEKLFFGSGTQLSVL.

This clone was seen a few times. The chain uses TRBV7-3 and TRBJ2-1, with D possibly matching TRBD1 (6 bases). This CDR3 spans 13 amino acids. The germline gives CDR1 SGHTA, CDR2 FQGTGA. Trimming took off 5 bases at V and 6 bases at J, with 11 bases between the two ends. The DNA for the CDR3 is TGTGCCAGCAGCCCGGGACATTTCAATGAGCAGTTCTTC. Translation gives CASSPGHFNEQFF.

A few counts support this clone. V usage is TRBV7-8 and J usage is TRBJ2-1; possibly TRBD1 for D (6 bases). V gave up 2 bases and J gave up 9 bases, with 17 bases separating them. Germline V gives CDR1 SGHVS, CDR2 FQNEAQ. This CDR3 spans 15 amino acids. CDR3 loop: CASSLRVGTGSEQFF. The DNA of the CDR3 is TGTGCCAGCAGCTTAAGAGTAGGAACAGGGAGTGAGCAGTTCTTC.

This chain joins TRBV7-9 and TRBJ2-3, with D uncertain. Germline V lookup: CDR1 SEHNR, CDR2 FQNEAQ (reference sequence). The CDR3 runs to 13 residues. Trimming pared 4 bases from V and 4 bases from J, leaving 9 bases between. As DNA, the CDR3 is TGTGCCAGCAGCTCTACCGTTGCAGATACGCAGTATTTT. This sequence encodes CASSSTVADTQYF.

The J gene is TRBJ2-3, the V gene TRBV6-5; a possible D gene is TRBD1 (5 bases). Germline values: CDR1 MNHEY, CDR2 SVGAGI. With 10 bases removed from V and 0 bases from J, the gap between germline ends came to 14 bases. The CDR3 covers 14 residues. The CDR3 DNA sequence: TGTGCCACCCATCGACAGACTAGCACAGATACGCAGTATTTT. Translated: CATHRQTSTDTQYF.

The V gene is TRBV23-1, the J gene TRBJ1-2; TRBD1 might be the D (5 bases). TRBV23-1 is an open reading frame whose function is uncertain. V shed 4 bases and J shed 4 bases, with 16 bases lying between them. The CDR3 spans 15 residues. The chain's CDR3 is CASSPPDRGGYGYTF. The CDR3 nucleotides are TGCGCCAGCAGTCCCCCTGACAGAGGTGGCTATGGCTACACCTTC.

The V and J genes are TRBV5-6 and TRBJ1-2; D perhaps matches TRBD1 (5 bases). In germline, CDR1 is SGHDT, CDR2 YYEEEE. This CDR3 comprises 15 residues. V gave up 0 bases and J gave up 3 bases, with 12 bases separating them. The CDR3 bases are TGTGCCAGCAGCTTGGCACGGGGGGTGGACTATGGCTACACCTTC. Residues: CASSLARGVDYGYTF.

This chain links TRBV19 with TRBJ2-6; D is unclear. Trimming shortened V by 7 bases and J by 0 bases, and 10 bases separated the two germline ends. Per the germline V gene, CDR1 is LNHDA and CDR2 is SQIVND (reference sequence). The CDR3 runs 15 residues. This CDR3 reads CASTLGVSGANVLTF. Written as DNA, the CDR3 is TGTGCCAGTACCCTCGGTGTCTCTGGGGCCAACGTCCTGACTTTC.

This rearrangement joins TRBV7-9 to TRBJ2-5; 8 nucleotides agree with TRBD2. The CDR3 runs 15 residues. V trimming: 5 bases; J trimming: 4 bases; junction bases outside the gene matches: 9. Looked up from germline, CDR1 is SEHNR and CDR2 is FQNEAQ (reference sequence). The CDR3 region has the DNA TGTGCCAGCAGCGGCCAGCGGGGGTCACCAGAGACCCAGTACTTC. It is translated as CASSGQRGSPETQYF.

Concerning this clone: At one of its ends the junction is not consistent with the germline gene, which may arise from a read error. The V call is TRBV7-9, the J call TRBJ1-6; 10 bases are shared with TRBD1. This CDR3 has 16 residues. Germline V gene data show CDR1 as SEHNR and CDR2 as FQNEAQ (reference sequence). This CDR3 is CSSSFSGTGDNSPLHF. As DNA, the CDR3 is TGTTCCAGCAGCTTTTCGGGGACAGGGGATAATTCACCCCTCCACTTT.

J is TRBJ2-1 and V is TRBV28; D might be TRBD2 (7 bases). CDR1 and CDR2 from the germline V gene are MDHEN and SYDVKM. Trimming pared 8 bases from V and 7 bases from J, leaving 24 bases between. The CDR3 has 16 amino acids. CDR3 residues: CASQDPGGPSKNEQFF. CDR3 in DNA: TGTGCCAGCCAAGACCCCGGGGGGCCGTCGAAGAATGAGCAGTTCTTC.

This clone was seen a single time. The CDR3 DNA follows: TGTGCCAGCAGTCCTACCGGGCTCCAGGGGGGAGAGACCCAGTACTTC. The encoded protein is CASSPTGLQGGETQYF. The V and J genes are TRBV2 and TRBJ2-5, with D maybe TRBD1 (7 bases). Per the germline V gene, CDR1 is SNHLY and CDR2 is FYNNEI. This CDR3 is built from 16 residues. Trimming shortened V by 5 bases and J by 4 bases, and 20 bases separated the two germline ends.

Comment on this clone: At the DNA level, this CDR3 is encoded by other sequences in the same sample as well. The chain links TRBV14 to TRBJ1-1; D not certain. CDR3 length: 13 amino acids. Germline V CDR1 and CDR2: SGHDN, FVKESK. Between the trimmed V and J ends, which lost 0 bases and 1 base, there was a span of 3 bases. CDR3 in DNA: TGTGCCAGCAGCCAAGACAGGAACACTGAAGCTTTCTTT. Amino acid sequence: CASSQDRNTEAFF.

The chain employs TRBV28 and TRBJ1-1, with 8 bases matching TRBD1. CDR3 length: 13 residues. Trimming removed 6 bases from V and 5 bases from J; junction bases left unmatched: 5. The germline gives CDR1 MDHEN, CDR2 SYDVKM. CDR3 amino acids: CASSPGGYTEAFF. CDR3 bases: TGTGCCAGCAGCCCAGGGGGCTATACTGAAGCTTTCTTT.